These 6 T cell receptor beta chains came from one sample sequenced in a study of T cells in Graves' hyperthyroidism and ophthalmopathy. The investigators amplified TCR beta CDR3 regions from RNA transcripts. First-round RT-PCR with HTBI primers amplified the TCR CDR3 region. TCRdb processed the multiplex PCR reads anew with MiXCR; each CDR3 protein has one entry. The sample yields 150,000 or so distinct CDR3 sequences, approximately 20% seen once. Input material: blood. All receptors come from a woman aged 45-60 years with Graves' hyperthyroidism that later progressed to Graves' ophthalmopathy.

The V call is TRBV6-1, the J call TRBJ2-5; TRBD2 agrees at 8 bases. Trimming took 2 bases from V and 3 from J; bases not matched to a gene: 29. This CDR3 contains 23 residues. From germline, CDR1 is MNHNS and CDR2 SASEGT. This CDR3 reads CASSELRLAGTGELFGFEETQYF. The CDR3 nucleotides are TGTGCCAGCAGTGAATTAAGGCTAGCGGGTACCGGGGAGCTGTTTGGATTTGAAGAGACCCAGTACTTC.

This clonotype was seen repeatedly, ten times or more. The rearrangement uses TRBV27 and TRBJ1-2; possible D gene TRBD1, 6 bases. Germline values: CDR1 MNHEY, CDR2 SMNVEV (reference sequence). The CDR3 contains 13 residues. Trimming took 7 bases from V and 10 from J, leaving 19 bases between them. Written as DNA, the CDR3 is TGTGCCAGCACCCCGGGGGGGCCTCTTAACTACACCTTC. Translation: CASTPGGPLNYTF.

There are a few counts of this clonotype. CDR3 protein: CSVCLGQGSNQPQHF. CDR3 bases: TGCAGCGTTTGCCTGGGACAGGGTAGCAATCAGCCCCAGCATTTT. The chain carries TRBV29-1 and TRBJ1-5, with 9 bases matching TRBD1. V shed 5 bases, J shed 0 bases, and the junction held 5 bases outside the gene matches. Per the germline V gene, CDR1 is SQVTM and CDR2 is ANQGSEA. The CDR3 length is 15 residues.

As concerns this clonotype: A much larger clone lies a single base off, so this may be a read error. This rearrangement joins TRBV20-1 to TRBJ2-1; D perhaps matches TRBD2 (5 bases). The better agreement between TRBJ2-7 and the DNA end casts doubt on the J call. Germline CDR1 reads DFQATT; CDR2 reads SNEGSKA (reference sequence). The CDR3 spans 14 residues. CDR3 in DNA: TGCAGCGTCCATCCCGGACTCATCTACAATGAGCAGTACTTC. It codes for CSVHPGLIYNEQYF.

This clonotype turned up a few times. The CDR3, as DNA: TGTGCCAGCAGTTTGTACCGGGGCGCAGACATTCAGTACTTC. It encodes CASSLYRGADIQYF. The chain links TRBV28 to TRBJ2-4; D tentatively fits TRBD1 or TRBD2 (5 bases each). Trimming took off 3 bases at V and 8 bases at J, with 14 bases between the two ends. The CDR3 has 14 amino acids. CDR1 and CDR2 from the germline V gene are MDHEN and SYDVKM.

At least ten counts were recorded for this clonotype. V usage is TRBV27 and J usage is TRBJ1-4; 8 nucleotides match TRBD1. The germline V gene encodes CDR1 MNHEY and CDR2 SMNVEV (reference sequence). The length of the CDR3 is 15 residues. Trimming took 5 bases from V and 3 from J; bases not matched to a gene: 5. This CDR3 is CASSARQGPNEKLFF. Here the CDR3 DNA reads TGTGCCAGCAGTGCACGACAGGGGCCTAATGAAAAACTGTTTTTT.